This T cell receptor beta chain was sequenced for a study of beta chain features in type 1 diabetes. Across the study: The patient and healthy donor groups were comparable for age, gender and cell yields. Findings of the study overall: The naive, central memory and Treg TCRB repertoires of patients appeared to be more similar to one another than those of healthy donors. PCR may have favored shorter templates equally in patients and controls.

Concerning this clone: Its matching antigen is unknown.

The sequenced template was cDNA made from the entire isolated RNA. Assay: immunoSEQ multiplex PCR; the TCRdb copy retains only in-frame clones and omits some. The sample carries under 250,000 clones, about 25% recorded once. The authors sorted CD4+ naive, central memory, regulatory and stem cell-like memory cells via CD45RO/CCR7/CD25/CD127/CD95/CD27. Germline CDR1 and CDR2: ENHRY and SYGVKD. V was trimmed by 5 bases and J by 4 bases, leaving 14 bases between them. This CDR3 contains 14 residues. Sequenced input: central memory CD4+ T cells from blood. The receptor was derived from a man aged 30 to 45 in good health. This chain joins TRBV10-3 and TRBJ1-1; D uncertain. The CDR3 protein is CAISNIRGSTEAFF. As DNA, the CDR3 is TGTGCCATCAGTAACATTCGGGGAAGCACTGAAGCTTTCTTT.